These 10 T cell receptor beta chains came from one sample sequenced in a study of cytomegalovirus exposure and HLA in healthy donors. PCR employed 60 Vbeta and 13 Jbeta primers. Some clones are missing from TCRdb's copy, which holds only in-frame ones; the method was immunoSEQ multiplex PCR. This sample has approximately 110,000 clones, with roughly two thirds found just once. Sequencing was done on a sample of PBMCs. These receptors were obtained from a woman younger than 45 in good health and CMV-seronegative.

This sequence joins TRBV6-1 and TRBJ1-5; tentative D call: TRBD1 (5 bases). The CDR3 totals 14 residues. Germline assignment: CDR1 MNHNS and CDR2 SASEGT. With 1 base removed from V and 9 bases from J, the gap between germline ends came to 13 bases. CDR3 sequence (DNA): TGTGCCAGCAGTGAAGTTGGGGCGATGGGGCCCCAGCATTTT. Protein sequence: CASSEVGAMGPQHF.

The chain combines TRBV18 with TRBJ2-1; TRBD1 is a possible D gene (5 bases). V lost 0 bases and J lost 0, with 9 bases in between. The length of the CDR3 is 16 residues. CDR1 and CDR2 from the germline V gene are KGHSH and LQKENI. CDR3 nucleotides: TGTGCCAGCTCACCACCGGTGGGGCGCTCCTACAATGAGCAGTTCTTC. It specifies CASSPPVGRSYNEQFF.

CDR3 sequence reads: CASSDSSGSSYNEQFF. CDR3 coding DNA: TGTGCCAGCAGTGACTCTAGCGGGAGCTCCTACAATGAGCAGTTCTTC. J is TRBJ2-1 and V is TRBV6-4; 9 nucleotides line up with TRBD2. The V and J ends lost 0 bases and 0 bases, in that order; junction bases with no gene match: 0. The CDR3 covers 16 residues. Germline CDR1 reads MRHNA; CDR2 reads SNTAGT.

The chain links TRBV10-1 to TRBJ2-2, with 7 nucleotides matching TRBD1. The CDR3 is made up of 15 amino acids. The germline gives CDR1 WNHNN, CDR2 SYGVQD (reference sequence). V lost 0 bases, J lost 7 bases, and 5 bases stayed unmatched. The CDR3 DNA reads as TGCGCCAGCAGTGAGTCGAGGGGGCCGGACGGGGAGCTGTTTTTT. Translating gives CASSESRGPDGELFF.

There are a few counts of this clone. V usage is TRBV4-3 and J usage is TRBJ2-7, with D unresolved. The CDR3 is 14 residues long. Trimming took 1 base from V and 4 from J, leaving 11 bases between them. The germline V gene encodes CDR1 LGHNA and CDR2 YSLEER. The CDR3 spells CASSQGTADYEQYF. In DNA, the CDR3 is TGCGCCAGCAGCCAAGGAACAGCCGATTACGAGCAGTACTTC.

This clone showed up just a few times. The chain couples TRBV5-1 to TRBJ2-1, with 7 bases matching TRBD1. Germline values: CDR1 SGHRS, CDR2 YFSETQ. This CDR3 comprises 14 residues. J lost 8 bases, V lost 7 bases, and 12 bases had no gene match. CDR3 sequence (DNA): TGCGCCAGCGAGGAGAGGGGGCGCGGTGATGAGCAGTTCTTC. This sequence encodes CASEERGRGDEQFF.

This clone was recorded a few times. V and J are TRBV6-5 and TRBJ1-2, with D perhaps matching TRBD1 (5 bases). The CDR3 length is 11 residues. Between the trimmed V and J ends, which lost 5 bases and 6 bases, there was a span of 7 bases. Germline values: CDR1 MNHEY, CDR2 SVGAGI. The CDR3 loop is CASSDRHGYTF. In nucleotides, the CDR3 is TGTGCCAGCAGTGACAGACATGGCTACACCTTC.

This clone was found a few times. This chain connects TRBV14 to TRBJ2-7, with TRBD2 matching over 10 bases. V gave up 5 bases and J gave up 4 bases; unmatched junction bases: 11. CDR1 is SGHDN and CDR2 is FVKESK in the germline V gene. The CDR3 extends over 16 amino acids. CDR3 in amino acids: CASSTILAGRIYEQYF. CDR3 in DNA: TGTGCCAGCAGCACGATACTAGCGGGAAGGATTTACGAGCAGTACTTC.

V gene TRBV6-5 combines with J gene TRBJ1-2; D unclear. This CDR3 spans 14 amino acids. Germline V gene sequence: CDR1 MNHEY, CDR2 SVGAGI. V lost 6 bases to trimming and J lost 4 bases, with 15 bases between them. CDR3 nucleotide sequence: TGTGCCAGCAGCCCCTCAGTTGCTGCCTATGGCTACACCTTC. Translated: CASSPSVAAYGYTF.

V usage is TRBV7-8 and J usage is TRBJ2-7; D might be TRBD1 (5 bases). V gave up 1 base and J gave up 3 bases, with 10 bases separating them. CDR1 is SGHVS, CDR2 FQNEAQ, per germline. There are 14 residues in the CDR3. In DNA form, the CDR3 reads TGTGCCAGCAGCTTAGTTGGCAGGGACTACGAGCAGTACTTC. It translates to CASSLVGRDYEQYF.